Listed here are 5 T cell receptor beta chains from one sample, sequenced in a study of T cells in Graves' hyperthyroidism and ophthalmopathy. Amplification yielded TCR beta CDR3 regions, with RNA transcripts as the source. In the first-round RT-PCR of the TCR CDR3, the HTBI primer set was used. MiXCR, applied by TCRdb to the multiplex PCR reads, yields one record per CDR3 protein. The sample lists 400,000 to 550,000 distinct CDR3 sequences, around an eighth occurring once. The sample was blood. These receptors originate from a woman younger than 30 with Graves' hyperthyroidism.

The CDR3 reads CASSPQDSKNIQYF. The CDR3 DNA follows: TGTGCCAGCAGTCCCCAGGACAGCAAAAACATTCAGTACTTC. The chain carries TRBV27 and TRBJ2-4, with D possibly being TRBD1 (6 bases). The CDR3 has 14 residues. Germline loops: CDR1 MNHEY, CDR2 SMNVEV (reference sequence). The V and J ends lost 5 bases and 3 bases respectively, with 11 bases between them.

This clonotype was seen many times. The V and J genes are TRBV12-3 or TRBV12-4 and TRBJ1-1, with a weak D call TRBD1 (6 bases). This CDR3 has 13 amino acids. The germline V and J ends were trimmed by 6 bases and 10 bases, with 18 bases remaining between them. CDR3 sequence: CASRTTGHEVAFF. The CDR3, as DNA: TGTGCCAGCAGAACTACAGGGCATGAGGTAGCTTTCTTT.

This clonotype was counted only a few times. This chain links TRBV18 with TRBJ2-3; 7 positions match TRBD1. The junction had 16 bases not matched to a gene; V was cut back by 5 bases and J by 2 bases. Germline V lookup: CDR1 KGHSH, CDR2 LQKENI. CDR3 length equals 18 residues. The CDR3 loop reads CASSSQAPGQIITDTQYF. DNA for the CDR3: TGTGCCAGCTCATCACAAGCTCCGGGACAGATAATCACAGATACGCAGTATTTT. Together with reference TRBV18 and TRBJ2-3, the CDR3 gives the full variable domain: NAGVMQNPRHLVRRRGQEARLRCSPMKGHSHVYWYRQLPEEGLKFMVYLQKENIIDESGMPKERFSAEFPKEGPSILRIQQVVRGDSAAYFCASSSQAPGQIITDTQYFGPGTRLTVL.

This clonotype was detected many times. The chain combines TRBV5-4 with TRBJ2-1; 7 nucleotides line up with TRBD1. The CDR3 consists of 13 residues. From germline, CDR1 is SGHNT and CDR2 YYREEE (reference sequence). V shed 3 bases, J shed 9 bases, and the junction held 6 bases outside the gene matches. The CDR3 coding sequence is TGTGCCAGCAGCTGGGACAGTACGGGTGAGCAGTTCTTC. Encoded protein: CASSWDSTGEQFF.

There are many counts of this clonotype. CDR3 nucleotide sequence: TGTGCCAGCAGTCGCCTTCCGGGACTAGCGGGAGGGCCGAGCTCCTACAATGAGCAGTTCTTC. This sequence encodes CASSRLPGLAGGPSSYNEQFF. The chain combines TRBV27 with TRBJ2-1; 16 nucleotides match TRBD2. Trimming at V came to 5 bases and at J to 0 bases, leaving 13 bases not matched to a gene. This CDR3 spans 21 amino acids. Germline-derived CDR1 and CDR2 are MNHEY and SMNVEV (reference sequence).